What follows is one T cell receptor (beta chain) and its context. PBMC libraries mostly used 450 to 600 ng of input genomic DNA, with six replicates per sample. Sequenced by immunoSEQ multiplex PCR; TCRdb stores in-frame clones only, minus some. This sample yields more than 13,000 clones, of which roughly 70% are seen a single time; approximately 2% belongs to the top ten. The sample originates from a study of neoadjuvant anti-PD-1 for oral cavity cancer. Time point given: after neoadjuvant nivolumab, at surgical resection. These newly diagnosed stage II-IVA oral cavity squamous cell carcinoma patients had no prior systemic or radiation treatment. These oral cavity squamous cell carcinomas were HPV-negative and locally advanced. The CDR3 runs to 12 residues. Germline V gives CDR1 SNHLY, CDR2 FYNNEI. V gave up 8 bases and J gave up 2 bases, with 9 bases separating them.

The sequence came from a person between 40 and 85 years old with oral cavity squamous cell carcinoma. The chain has TRBV2 and TRBJ1-2, with D hard to call. Sequenced material: PBMCs, taken after nivolumab (anti-PD-1) treatment. DNA of the CDR3: TGTGCCAGCGAACACACGAACTATGGCTACACCTTC. Protein: CASEHTNYGYTF.